One sample yielded the 20 T cell receptor beta chains listed below, sequenced in a study of T cell responses to AZD1222 COVID-19 vaccine. Produced via immunoSEQ multiplex PCR; TCRdb's table is partial and in-frame only. Among some 130,000 clones listed, roughly 92% were seen once. The sequencing used peripheral blood, collected 28 days after the second AZD1222 dose. The receptors originated from an adult who received the AZD1222 COVID-19 vaccine.

The chain joins TRBV14 to TRBJ2-2; a possible D gene is TRBD2 (5 bases). The CDR3 runs 13 residues. Germline V gene data show CDR1 as SGHDN and CDR2 as FVKESK. V lost 2 bases to trimming and J lost 6 bases, with 7 bases between them. CDR3 residues: CASSQLSAGELFF. The DNA of the CDR3 is TGTGCCAGCAGCCAACTTAGCGCCGGGGAGCTGTTTTTT.

V is TRBV28 and J is TRBJ1-1; 7 bases are a match to TRBD1. Unmatched junction bases numbered 1, after V lost 6 bases and J lost 0 bases. Germline V gene lookup returns CDR1 MDHEN and CDR2 SYDVKM. The CDR3 totals 13 residues. CDR3 coding DNA: TGTGCCAGCAGCACAGGGGTGAACACTGAAGCTTTCTTT. Encoded protein: CASSTGVNTEAFF.

This chain links TRBV27 with TRBJ1-5, with a tentative D call TRBD1 (5 bases). From germline, CDR1 is MNHEY and CDR2 SMNVEV (reference sequence). The CDR3 extends over 14 amino acids. Trimming removed 1 base from V and 7 bases from J, with 11 bases in between. Here the CDR3 DNA reads TGTGCCAGCAGTTTATACCAGGGATTGCAGCCCCAGCATTTT. This translates into CASSLYQGLQPQHF.

The chain recombines TRBV9 with TRBJ2-7; 12 nucleotides agree with TRBD2. Germline V CDR1 and CDR2: SGDLS, YYNGEE. J was trimmed by 3 bases and V by 4 bases; bases with no gene match: 5. The CDR3 has 15 amino acids. CDR3 region: CASSPRLAGDYEQYF. The CDR3 DNA reads TGTGCCAGCAGCCCCCGACTAGCGGGAGACTACGAGCAGTACTTC.

This chain connects TRBV6-1 to TRBJ1-3; D is uncertain. The CDR3 is made up of 15 amino acids. Trimming pared 2 bases from V and 0 bases from J, leaving 8 bases between. The germline gives CDR1 MNHNS, CDR2 SASEGT. The CDR3 nucleotides are TGTGCCAGCAGTGAATCGGGATTCTCTGGAAACACCATATATTTT. Translating it yields CASSESGFSGNTIYF.

In its sample, this clone was seen once. The rearrangement links TRBV5-6 to TRBJ2-1, with D perhaps TRBD2 (5 bases). CDR3 size: 15 residues. Trimming pared 0 bases from V and 10 bases from J, leaving 17 bases between. Germline loops: CDR1 SGHDT, CDR2 YYEEEE. The DNA for the CDR3 is TGTGCCAGCAGCTTGGGGGCGGACTTCTCCGGCGAGCAGTTCTTC. Its protein is CASSLGADFSGEQFF.

This clone was seen just once. The chain uses TRBV30 and TRBJ2-1; possibly TRBD1 or TRBD2 for D (6 bases each). This CDR3 is 14 amino acids long. V was clipped by 4 bases and J by 8 bases, with 18 bases between them. Germline V gene data show CDR1 as GTSNPN and CDR2 as SVGIG (reference sequence). The CDR3 sequence is CAWNRGTSQDEQFF. The CDR3 DNA reads TGTGCCTGGAATCGGGGGACATCGCAAGATGAGCAGTTCTTC.

This chain links TRBV6-4 with TRBJ2-1; 13 bases line up with TRBD2. The CDR3 is made up of 15 amino acids. V was pared by 6 bases and J by 5 bases, with 4 bases of the junction left unmatched. Germline CDR1 is MRHNA and CDR2 is SNTAGT. Here the CDR3 DNA reads TGTGCCAGCAGCGGACTAGCGGGAGAGAACAATGAGCAGTTCTTC. This translates into CASSGLAGENNEQFF.

This chain joins TRBV6-5 and TRBJ2-7; 9 bases fit TRBD2. Germline loops: CDR1 MNHEY, CDR2 SVGAGI. Unmatched junction bases numbered 12, after V lost 7 bases and J lost 8 bases. The CDR3 extends over 14 amino acids. In DNA, the CDR3 is TGTGCCAGCAACCCACCGGGGCTAGCGGGAAAGCAGTACTTC. Protein product: CASNPPGLAGKQYF.

The rearrangement joins TRBV5-1 to TRBJ2-1, with 10 bases lining up with TRBD2. CDR1 SGHRS and CDR2 YFSETQ come from the germline V gene. The ends lost 0 bases at V and 1 base at J; junction bases unmatched: 10. The CDR3 totals 19 residues. The CDR3 DNA sequence: TGCGCCAGCAGCTTGGTAGGGACACCGACTAGCGGGTCCTACAATGAGCAGTTCTTC. Translating gives CASSLVGTPTSGSYNEQFF.

This chain joins TRBV12-3 or TRBV12-4 and TRBJ1-5; D remains unclear. Trimming pared 5 bases from V and 6 bases from J, leaving 8 bases between. CDR3 length: 12 residues. The CDR3 region is CASSQDRQPQHF. The DNA for the CDR3 is TGTGCCAGCAGTCAGGATCGTCAGCCCCAGCATTTT.

The chain is built from TRBV7-9 and TRBJ1-2, with D tentatively TRBD1 (5 bases). Looked up from germline, CDR1 is SEHNR and CDR2 is FQNEAQ (reference sequence). V lost 1 base to trimming and J lost 0 bases, with 6 bases between them. This CDR3 spans 14 amino acids. CDR3 residues: CASSLGTSNYGYTF. The CDR3 DNA reads TGTGCCAGCAGCTTAGGGACATCTAACTATGGCTACACCTTC.

The chain is built from TRBV19 and TRBJ2-4; D is unclear. This CDR3 comprises 15 residues. Germline CDR1 and CDR2: LNHDA and SQIVND (reference sequence). The V end was cut by 4 bases, the J end by 0 bases, with 10 bases between. For the CDR3, the DNA is TGTGCCAGTAGTAAGAAAACCCTAGCCAAAAACATTCAGTACTTC. It codes for CASSKKTLAKNIQYF.

The V gene is TRBV11-3, the J gene TRBJ2-3, with TRBD2 matching over 12 bases. This CDR3 contains 16 residues. From germline, CDR1 is SGHNT and CDR2 YENEEA. The ends lost 5 bases at V and 5 bases at J; junction bases unmatched: 8. DNA for the CDR3: TGTGCCAGCAGCCCCAGGACTAGCGGGGCGGTAGATACGCAGTATTTT. It yields the protein CASSPRTSGAVDTQYF.

This clone was counted once. V is TRBV6-2 or TRBV6-3 and J is TRBJ2-1; TRBD2 aligns across 13 bases. The CDR3 length is 15 residues. The germline gives CDR1 MNHEY, CDR2 SVGEGT. J lost 6 bases, V lost 4 bases, and 3 bases had no gene match. The CDR3 loop is CASSWGLAGFNEQFF. DNA of the CDR3: TGTGCCAGCAGTTGGGGACTAGCGGGGTTCAATGAGCAGTTCTTC.

The chain uses TRBV5-6 and TRBJ1-4; possibly TRBD1 for D (6 bases). The CDR3 runs to 14 residues. Germline V gene sequence: CDR1 SGHDT, CDR2 YYEEEE. Trimming stripped 4 bases from V and 8 bases from J, with 15 bases between. CDR3: CASSAGVRGEKLFF. The CDR3 DNA reads TGTGCCAGCAGCGCAGGGGTGCGTGGGGAAAAACTGTTTTTT.

The rearrangement links TRBV7-9 to TRBJ1-2, with D possibly being TRBD1 (5 bases). Germline CDR1 SEHNR, CDR2 FQNEAQ (reference sequence). The germline V and J ends were trimmed by 5 bases and 4 bases, with 20 bases remaining between them. There are 16 residues in the CDR3. The CDR3 sequence: CASSLGGVESSYGYTF. Written as DNA, the CDR3 is TGTGCCAGCAGCCTCGGGGGGGTGGAGAGTTCCTATGGCTACACCTTC.

The V call is TRBV11-2, the J call TRBJ1-3; weak D call: TRBD1 (5 bases). Germline loops: CDR1 SGHAT, CDR2 FQNNGV. Trimming took off 1 base at V and 2 bases at J, with 12 bases between the two ends. The CDR3 is made up of 16 amino acids. CDR3 nucleotides: TGTGCCAGCAGCTTAGTGGTCGGGGGGACTGGAAACACCATATATTTT. Its protein is CASSLVVGGTGNTIYF.

CDR3 coding DNA: TGTGCCAGCAGCCGGACTAGCGGCTACGAGCAGTACTTC. Its translation is CASSRTSGYEQYF. The chain employs TRBV7-2 and TRBJ2-7; 10 bases are shared with TRBD2. The CDR3 is 13 amino acids. Germline V gives CDR1 SGHTA, CDR2 FQGNSA. The V gene end was trimmed by 5 bases and the J gene end by 3 bases; junction bases not matched to a gene: 1.

This chain links TRBV6-5 with TRBJ2-3, with 7 bases fitting TRBD2. V gave up 10 bases and J gave up 6 bases; unmatched junction bases: 13. Germline lookup yields CDR1 MNHEY and CDR2 SVGAGI. This CDR3 spans 14 amino acids. The CDR3 loop reads CATGGGEHGDTQYF. CDR3 nucleotide sequence: TGTGCCACTGGGGGAGGGGAGCATGGGGATACGCAGTATTTT.